A selection of T cell receptor beta chains follows, all from one sample in a study of spatial heterogeneity in lung cancer. From the 5' RACE reads, TCRdb called clonotypes with MiXCR, one entry per CDR3 protein. Of about 10,000 distinct CDR3 sequences in the sample, 10% to 15% were seen once. The starting material was lung tumor tissue, obtained at surgery. The receptors shown here come from a male donor with early-stage non-small cell lung cancer. Both conserved end residues are part of each CDR3. Each record gives: J gene, V gene, D gene, clone size, CDR3 protein. D genes are given only for firm matches. Clone size is shown for a subset of rows, as once, few, many or a class of expanded clone.

J gene: TRBJ1-1
V gene: TRBV29-1
D gene: -
clone size: medium-sized
CDR3 protein: CSITLNTEAFF

J gene: TRBJ2-3
V gene: TRBV4-1
D gene: -
clone size: many
CDR3 protein: CASSQVPSTDTQYF

J gene: TRBJ1-1
V gene: TRBV7-2
D gene: -
clone size: few
CDR3 protein: CASSKQGLLNTEAFF

J gene: TRBJ1-5
V gene: TRBV4-1
D gene: TRBD1
clone size: many
CDR3 protein: CASSRGQYSNQPQHF

J gene: TRBJ2-7
V gene: TRBV20-1
D gene: TRBD1
clone size: many
CDR3 protein: CSARRTGANYEQYF

J gene: TRBJ2-7
V gene: TRBV6-1
D gene: TRBD2
clone size: many
CDR3 protein: CASSLTRGGAYEQYF

J gene: TRBJ2-5
V gene: TRBV7-6
D gene: TRBD2
clone size: many
CDR3 protein: CASSLEVGTSGRKTQYF

J gene: TRBJ2-1
V gene: TRBV3-1
D gene: -
clone size: medium-sized
CDR3 protein: CASSQGLGSRFF

J gene: TRBJ2-5
V gene: TRBV28
D gene: -
clone size: -
CDR3 protein: CASREGNEETQYF

J gene: TRBJ1-5
V gene: TRBV6-2/TRBV6-3
D gene: TRBD1
clone size: few
CDR3 protein: CASRPGQGGNQPQHF

J gene: TRBJ2-3
V gene: TRBV6-1
D gene: -
clone size: many
CDR3 protein: CASSVTSHPSTDTQYF

J gene: TRBJ2-3
V gene: TRBV7-9
D gene: TRBD2
clone size: -
CDR3 protein: CASSPLAGGPTDTQYF

J gene: TRBJ1-6
V gene: TRBV2
D gene: TRBD1
clone size: -
CDR3 protein: CASSDEGQYNSPLHF

J gene: TRBJ2-3
V gene: TRBV5-1
D gene: -
clone size: few
CDR3 protein: CASSPQGRGTDTQYF

J gene: TRBJ2-1
V gene: TRBV29-1
D gene: TRBD2
clone size: medium-sized
CDR3 protein: CSARGLAREMNNEQFF

J gene: TRBJ2-2
V gene: TRBV4-2
D gene: TRBD2
clone size: many
CDR3 protein: CASSQEYRGGLRAGELFF

J gene: TRBJ2-1
V gene: TRBV6-5
D gene: -
clone size: -
CDR3 protein: CASSSRGPDNEQFF

J gene: TRBJ2-7
V gene: TRBV6-2/TRBV6-3
D gene: TRBD1
clone size: medium-sized
CDR3 protein: CASSYRDSWEQYF

J gene: TRBJ1-5
V gene: TRBV11-2
D gene: TRBD1
clone size: -
CDR3 protein: CASSLMTGDNQPQHF

J gene: TRBJ2-7
V gene: TRBV7-8
D gene: -
clone size: medium-sized
CDR3 protein: CASSPEDSPNYEQYF

J gene: TRBJ2-2
V gene: TRBV2
D gene: -
clone size: medium-sized
CDR3 protein: CASRKAENTGELFF

J gene: TRBJ2-1
V gene: TRBV6-2/TRBV6-3
D gene: -
clone size: many
CDR3 protein: CASSPSRLGGRPNEQFF

J gene: TRBJ2-1
V gene: TRBV30
D gene: -
clone size: -
CDR3 protein: CAWTPPGLTYNEQFF

J gene: TRBJ1-2
V gene: TRBV4-2
D gene: TRBD1
clone size: few
CDR3 protein: CASSQKSGDRGYGYTF

J gene: TRBJ2-7
V gene: TRBV20-1
D gene: TRBD2
clone size: many
CDR3 protein: CSARDSGAVSYEQYF

J gene: TRBJ2-3
V gene: TRBV6-5
D gene: -
clone size: medium-sized
CDR3 protein: CASKPGHSTDTQYF

J gene: TRBJ2-5
V gene: TRBV7-8
D gene: TRBD2
clone size: many
CDR3 protein: CASSLAATGTSGRETQYF

J gene: TRBJ2-7
V gene: TRBV27
D gene: TRBD1
clone size: medium-sized
CDR3 protein: CASLRDSYSYEQYF

J gene: TRBJ1-1
V gene: TRBV4-1
D gene: -
clone size: many
CDR3 protein: CASSQTNRDTEAFF

J gene: TRBJ1-6
V gene: TRBV12-3/TRBV12-4
D gene: TRBD1
clone size: -
CDR3 protein: CASSPGTDNSPLHF

J gene: TRBJ2-7
V gene: TRBV30
D gene: -
clone size: -
CDR3 protein: CAWSSVSYEQYF

J gene: TRBJ2-3
V gene: TRBV29-1
D gene: -
clone size: many
CDR3 protein: CSVEFRAQYF

J gene: TRBJ2-7
V gene: TRBV3-1
D gene: -
clone size: medium-sized
CDR3 protein: CASSLERLSSYEQYF

J gene: TRBJ1-1
V gene: TRBV7-9
D gene: -
clone size: many
CDR3 protein: CASSPTPGAMNTEAFF

J gene: TRBJ2-4
V gene: TRBV15
D gene: -
clone size: many
CDR3 protein: CATSSSIAQNIQYF

J gene: TRBJ2-2
V gene: TRBV19
D gene: -
clone size: many
CDR3 protein: CASGAAGGAGELFF

J gene: TRBJ2-7
V gene: TRBV11-1
D gene: -
clone size: many
CDR3 protein: CASSTGDPSYEQYF

J gene: TRBJ1-1
V gene: TRBV7-2
D gene: -
clone size: many
CDR3 protein: CASSLWGRTEAFF

J gene: TRBJ1-1
V gene: TRBV3-1
D gene: TRBD1
clone size: -
CDR3 protein: CASSNRGQGATEAFF

J gene: TRBJ2-6
V gene: TRBV10-3
D gene: TRBD1
clone size: many
CDR3 protein: CAISESMGQGGAGANVLTF

J gene: TRBJ1-1
V gene: TRBV12-3/TRBV12-4
D gene: -
clone size: medium-sized
CDR3 protein: CASSLEIPNTEAFF

J gene: TRBJ1-4
V gene: TRBV20-1
D gene: TRBD1
clone size: -
CDR3 protein: CTPWRGRANEKLFF

J gene: TRBJ1-6
V gene: TRBV27
D gene: TRBD1
clone size: medium-sized
CDR3 protein: CASRTGTGGSPLHF

J gene: TRBJ1-1
V gene: TRBV20-1
D gene: TRBD1
clone size: -
CDR3 protein: CSADGQGATEAFF

J gene: TRBJ1-1
V gene: TRBV10-3
D gene: -
clone size: many
CDR3 protein: CAISENRETEAFF

J gene: TRBJ1-6
V gene: TRBV12-3/TRBV12-4
D gene: -
clone size: medium-sized
CDR3 protein: CASISDRENSPLHF

J gene: TRBJ2-1
V gene: TRBV7-2
D gene: -
clone size: many
CDR3 protein: CASSRPGAVSSYNEQFF

J gene: TRBJ2-7
V gene: TRBV5-1
D gene: TRBD2
clone size: medium-sized
CDR3 protein: CASSFTSGLSHEQYF

J gene: TRBJ1-2
V gene: TRBV20-1
D gene: TRBD1
clone size: many
CDR3 protein: CSARPGTASNYGYTF

J gene: TRBJ2-7
V gene: TRBV19
D gene: -
clone size: many
CDR3 protein: CASSPNSLYEQYF

J gene: TRBJ2-1
V gene: TRBV29-1
D gene: TRBD2
clone size: medium-sized
CDR3 protein: CSGGLAGVYEQFF

J gene: TRBJ1-2
V gene: TRBV29-1
D gene: -
clone size: many
CDR3 protein: CSVSYGTNYGYTF